The clone carrying this TCR beta chain was recorded only once. Its antigen is still unknown. CDR1 is SNHLY, CDR2 FYNNEI, per germline. CDR3 length equals 14 residues. V gave up 6 bases and J gave up 2 bases; unmatched junction bases: 4. The source of the sample is a study of cytomegalovirus exposure and HLA in healthy donors. Overall study findings and caveats: Most TCR beta V segments were productive about 90% or about 30% of the time in an earlier analysis. The records held CMV serostatus as the only immune exposure information.

The primer mix had 60 Vbeta and 13 Jbeta primers. Clones were sequenced by immunoSEQ multiplex PCR, and TCRdb holds only the in-frame ones, with some missing. This sample has under 100,000 clones, with 55% to 65% found just once. The receptor's source is a middle-aged woman in good health and CMV-seropositive. The chain links TRBV2 to TRBJ2-7; TRBD2 matches at 10 bases. Sequencing was done on a sample of PBMCs. As DNA, the CDR3 is TGTGCCAGCAGCACTAGCGGGAAGGCCTACGAGCAGTACTTC. Translated: CASSTSGKAYEQYF.